These T cell receptor beta chains were read from a single sample in a study of blood T cells in healthy people across ages. TCRdb independently ran MiXCR on the 5' RACE reads; one entry per CDR3 protein. The table has approximately 670,000 distinct CDR3 sequences, 40% to 45% seen once; the top ten hold approximately 31%. The sample was blood. All receptors come from an elderly man in good health. CDR3s include the opening cysteine and the closing phenylalanine or tryptophan. A D gene is named only where the DNA matches it firmly. Where a row states a size, it is once, few, many or the class of an expanded clone; other rows omit it.

abundance: -; d_gene: TRBD2; j_gene: TRBJ2-3; v_gene: TRBV7-6; CDR3nt: TGTGCCAGCAGCTTAGCGCAGCCCGGACTAGCGGGGGGGGTCACAGATACGCAGTATTTT; CDR3aa: CASSLAQPGLAGGVTDTQYF
abundance: -; d_gene: TRBD2; j_gene: TRBJ2-1; v_gene: TRBV7-9; CDR3nt: TGTGCCAGCAGCCCCGGAGAAGAGGCGGGGGGGCTCGAGGAGCAGTTCTTC; CDR3aa: CASSPGEEAGGLEEQFF
abundance: few; d_gene: TRBD1; j_gene: TRBJ2-6; v_gene: TRBV7-2; CDR3nt: TGTGCCAGCACTCTCTCTTCCGGGACAGGGTATAGTTCTGGGGCCAACGTCCTGACTTTC; CDR3aa: CASTLSSGTGYSSGANVLTF
abundance: -; d_gene: -; j_gene: TRBJ2-3; v_gene: TRBV3-1; CDR3nt: TGTGCCAGCACCCAACGCGGAGGGGGCACAGATACGCAGTATTTT; CDR3aa: CASTQRGGGTDTQYF
abundance: few; d_gene: TRBD2; j_gene: TRBJ2-1; v_gene: TRBV20-1; CDR3nt: TGCAGTGCTAAAAGGTCTAGCGGACTTGAGCAGTTCTTC; CDR3aa: CSAKRSSGLEQFF
abundance: -; d_gene: -; j_gene: TRBJ1-6; v_gene: TRBV12-3/TRBV12-4; CDR3nt: TGTGCCAGCAGTTTGGACCGGGGGGGGTCACCCCTCCACTTT; CDR3aa: CASSLDRGGSPLHF
abundance: -; d_gene: -; j_gene: TRBJ2-5; v_gene: TRBV24-1; CDR3nt: TGTGCCACCAGTGACCCCGCTTTGACCGGAGAGACCCAGTACTTC; CDR3aa: CATSDPALTGETQYF
abundance: few; d_gene: -; j_gene: TRBJ2-1; v_gene: TRBV6-6; CDR3nt: TGTGCCAGCACCCTCCAAGGGGGTAGGTACAATGAGCAGTTCTTC; CDR3aa: CASTLQGGRYNEQFF
abundance: -; d_gene: -; j_gene: TRBJ2-1; v_gene: TRBV29-1; CDR3nt: TGCAGCGTCGACAGTCTCTTTAATAATGAGCAGTTCTTC; CDR3aa: CSVDSLFNNEQFF
abundance: -; d_gene: -; j_gene: TRBJ2-1; v_gene: TRBV10-3; CDR3nt: TGTGCCAGCAGCTTAGGCCGGGCTAGTTTTAATGAGCAGTTCTTC; CDR3aa: CASSLGRASFNEQFF
abundance: few; d_gene: -; j_gene: TRBJ2-7; v_gene: TRBV14; CDR3nt: TGTGCCAGCAGCCAAGATTATGGTAGAGGGTTCGAGCAGTACTTC; CDR3aa: CASSQDYGRGFEQYF
abundance: -; d_gene: TRBD1; j_gene: TRBJ1-2; v_gene: TRBV7-9; CDR3nt: TGTGCCAGCAGCTCGGGCAGGGGGTCGGGGTATGGCTACACCTTC; CDR3aa: CASSSGRGSGYGYTF
abundance: -; d_gene: -; j_gene: TRBJ1-4; v_gene: TRBV7-2; CDR3nt: TGTGCCAGCAGCTTAGTGGGCGACATCGCTTCTGAAAAACTGTTTTTT; CDR3aa: CASSLVGDIASEKLFF
abundance: -; d_gene: TRBD1; j_gene: TRBJ2-1; v_gene: TRBV24-1; CDR3nt: TGTGCCACCAGTGATGACAGGGTAGCCTACAATGAGCAGTTCTTC; CDR3aa: CATSDDRVAYNEQFF
abundance: -; d_gene: -; j_gene: TRBJ2-7; v_gene: TRBV6-5; CDR3nt: TGTGCCAGCAGTTATCGGATAAAGGGAGAGACCTACGAGCAGTACTTC; CDR3aa: CASSYRIKGETYEQYF
abundance: -; d_gene: TRBD2; j_gene: TRBJ2-5; v_gene: TRBV7-2; CDR3nt: TGTGCCAGCAGCAAAGGGGTGACTGGCGGGGGGTCCTACGGGCAGTACTTC; CDR3aa: CASSKGVTGGGSYGQYF
abundance: few; d_gene: -; j_gene: TRBJ2-5; v_gene: TRBV6-6; CDR3nt: TGTGCCAGCAGCTGGGGCGGGTCCCAAGAGACCCAGTACTTC; CDR3aa: CASSWGGSQETQYF
abundance: -; d_gene: TRBD2; j_gene: TRBJ2-3; v_gene: TRBV20-1; CDR3nt: TGCAGTGCTAGAGAGGGACTAGCGGGGGGGATTCGCACAGATACGCAGTATTTT; CDR3aa: CSAREGLAGGIRTDTQYF
abundance: -; d_gene: -; j_gene: TRBJ2-7; v_gene: TRBV4-2; CDR3nt: TGTGCCAGCAGCATGGGGACCCAGTCCTACGAGCAGTACTTC; CDR3aa: CASSMGTQSYEQYF
abundance: -; d_gene: -; j_gene: TRBJ2-7; v_gene: TRBV20-1; CDR3nt: TGCAGTGCTAGAGATTTTAAAGGGTCGAATGAGCAGTACTTC; CDR3aa: CSARDFKGSNEQYF
abundance: few; d_gene: TRBD2; j_gene: TRBJ2-1; v_gene: TRBV20-1; CDR3nt: TGCAGTGCTTCTAGGACTAGGACGTCCTACAATGAGCAGTTCTTC; CDR3aa: CSASRTRTSYNEQFF
abundance: -; d_gene: -; j_gene: TRBJ1-5; v_gene: TRBV5-1; CDR3nt: TGCGCCAGCAGTGACAACGGAAATCAGCCCCAGCATTTT; CDR3aa: CASSDNGNQPQHF
abundance: few; d_gene: -; j_gene: TRBJ1-2; v_gene: TRBV30; CDR3nt: TGTGCCTGGAGTGCCGAGGATAACTATGGCTACACCTTC; CDR3aa: CAWSAEDNYGYTF
abundance: -; d_gene: TRBD1; j_gene: TRBJ2-7; v_gene: TRBV28; CDR3nt: TGTGCCAGCACTACCCCGACAGGGGCTTTTTACGAGCAGTACTTC; CDR3aa: CASTTPTGAFYEQYF
abundance: few; d_gene: TRBD2; j_gene: TRBJ2-1; v_gene: TRBV12-3/TRBV12-4; CDR3nt: TGTGCCAGCAGTATTAAGCGGGGGGGCCGGGTTGAGCAGTTCTTC; CDR3aa: CASSIKRGGRVEQFF
abundance: -; d_gene: -; j_gene: TRBJ2-2; v_gene: TRBV27; CDR3nt: TGTGCCAGCAGTTTATTCGGGAGGGGGCGAGTAGCGGCCGGGGAGCTGTTTTTT; CDR3aa: CASSLFGRGRVAAGELFF
abundance: -; d_gene: TRBD2; j_gene: TRBJ2-7; v_gene: TRBV20-1; CDR3nt: TGCAGTGCTAGAGAGCAGGGACTAGCGGGAGGGGTCCACGAGCAGTACTTC; CDR3aa: CSAREQGLAGGVHEQYF
abundance: -; d_gene: TRBD1; j_gene: TRBJ1-1; v_gene: TRBV12-3/TRBV12-4; CDR3nt: TGTGCCAGCAGGGGACAGGACTACACTGAAGCTTTCTTT; CDR3aa: CASRGQDYTEAFF
abundance: -; d_gene: -; j_gene: TRBJ2-3; v_gene: TRBV9; CDR3nt: TGTGCCAGCAGCGTAGAAAGCGGAGATACGCAGTATTTT; CDR3aa: CASSVESGDTQYF
abundance: few; d_gene: -; j_gene: TRBJ2-1; v_gene: TRBV7-2; CDR3nt: TGTGCCAGCAGCTTAGGACAGGCAAACAATGAGCAGTTCTTC; CDR3aa: CASSLGQANNEQFF
abundance: -; d_gene: -; j_gene: TRBJ2-7; v_gene: TRBV28; CDR3nt: TGTGCCACCCGGACTGGCACCTCCTACGAGCAGTACTTC; CDR3aa: CATRTGTSYEQYF
abundance: -; d_gene: -; j_gene: TRBJ1-1; v_gene: TRBV11-3; CDR3nt: TGTGCCAGCAGCTTAGGGGCAGACTTGAACACTGAAGCTTTCTTT; CDR3aa: CASSLGADLNTEAFF
abundance: -; d_gene: TRBD1; j_gene: TRBJ1-4; v_gene: TRBV27; CDR3nt: TGTGCCAGCAGTTCGGACAGGGGGCATGAAAAACTGTTTTTT; CDR3aa: CASSSDRGHEKLFF
abundance: few; d_gene: -; j_gene: TRBJ1-2; v_gene: TRBV12-3/TRBV12-4; CDR3nt: TGTGCCAGCACTCTTCAGGGCAGGATTAAAAAGGGCTACACCTTC; CDR3aa: CASTLQGRIKKGYTF
abundance: -; d_gene: -; j_gene: TRBJ2-2; v_gene: TRBV5-6; CDR3nt: TGTGCCAGCAACTCGAGGGGGACGGGGAACACCGGGGAGCTGTTTTTT; CDR3aa: CASNSRGTGNTGELFF
abundance: many; d_gene: -; j_gene: TRBJ1-1; v_gene: TRBV11-2; CDR3nt: TGTGCCAGCAGCGTAGACCGGGGCACTGAAGCTTTCTTT; CDR3aa: CASSVDRGTEAFF
abundance: few; d_gene: -; j_gene: TRBJ2-3; v_gene: TRBV4-2; CDR3nt: TGTGCCAGCAGCCATCTCGGAGGGGTTCGGGCAGATACGCAGTATTTT; CDR3aa: CASSHLGGVRADTQYF
abundance: -; d_gene: -; j_gene: TRBJ2-1; v_gene: TRBV5-4; CDR3nt: TGCGCCAGCAGCATAGCCAAAGGGGGTGAGCAGTTCTTC; CDR3aa: CASSIAKGGEQFF
abundance: few; d_gene: -; j_gene: TRBJ2-7; v_gene: TRBV5-4; CDR3nt: TGTGCCAGCAGTTTAGGAGACAGGAGCTCCTACGAGCAGTACTTC; CDR3aa: CASSLGDRSSYEQYF
abundance: few; d_gene: TRBD1; j_gene: TRBJ2-7; v_gene: TRBV27; CDR3nt: TGTGCCAGCAGTCCAACGACAGGGTTCTACGAGCAGTACTTC; CDR3aa: CASSPTTGFYEQYF
abundance: many; d_gene: -; j_gene: TRBJ2-4; v_gene: TRBV5-1; CDR3nt: TGCGCCAGCAGCGTGATGGGAAAAAACATTCAGTACTTC; CDR3aa: CASSVMGKNIQYF
abundance: -; d_gene: TRBD2; j_gene: TRBJ2-5; v_gene: TRBV5-1; CDR3nt: TGCGCCAGCAGCCCCAGCGGGGGGGCGGGCAATGAGCAGTACTTC; CDR3aa: CASSPSGGAGNEQYF
abundance: -; d_gene: -; j_gene: TRBJ1-1; v_gene: TRBV20-1; CDR3nt: TGCAGTGCCAAGAAGAACACTGAAGCTTTCTTT; CDR3aa: CSAKKNTEAFF
abundance: few; d_gene: -; j_gene: TRBJ2-5; v_gene: TRBV6-2/TRBV6-3; CDR3nt: TGTGCCAGCAGTAGAACCCGACAGAGTGGCGTGCAGTACTTC; CDR3aa: CASSRTRQSGVQYF
abundance: few; d_gene: -; j_gene: TRBJ2-3; v_gene: TRBV6-2/TRBV6-3; CDR3nt: TGTGCCAGCAGACGCGGATGGGCCGGAGTGTCAGATACGCAGTATTTT; CDR3aa: CASRRGWAGVSDTQYF
abundance: many; d_gene: -; j_gene: TRBJ2-7; v_gene: TRBV29-1; CDR3nt: TGCAGCGTTTTAACTAGCCCGAGCTCCTACGAGCAGTACTTC; CDR3aa: CSVLTSPSSYEQYF
abundance: -; d_gene: TRBD1; j_gene: TRBJ2-1; v_gene: TRBV13; CDR3nt: TGTGCCAGCAGCTTATATGGGACAGACAATGAGCAGTTCTTC; CDR3aa: CASSLYGTDNEQFF
abundance: -; d_gene: TRBD2; j_gene: TRBJ2-1; v_gene: TRBV7-2; CDR3nt: TGTGCCAGCAGCTCCCGACTAGCGGGAGTTTTAGGGGAGGACAATGAGCAGTTCTTC; CDR3aa: CASSSRLAGVLGEDNEQFF
abundance: -; d_gene: -; j_gene: TRBJ2-1; v_gene: TRBV6-2/TRBV6-3; CDR3nt: TGTGCCAGCAGTCCCCAAGTCCCCTCCTACAATGAGCAGTTCTTC; CDR3aa: CASSPQVPSYNEQFF
abundance: -; d_gene: -; j_gene: TRBJ1-5; v_gene: TRBV7-2; CDR3nt: TGTGCCAGCAGCCATCTTAATCAGCCCCAGCATTTT; CDR3aa: CASSHLNQPQHF
abundance: many; d_gene: -; j_gene: TRBJ2-3; v_gene: TRBV6-2/TRBV6-3; CDR3nt: TGTGCCAGCAGTTACTTATTGAGGGGCGATACGCAGTATTTT; CDR3aa: CASSYLLRGDTQYF